Below, one T cell receptor (beta chain) is given with its context. As yet, its antigen is unknown. This record comes from a study of CD8 T cells in ankylosing spondylitis. General study findings and limits: Ankylosing spondylitis blood appeared to carry a characteristic TCR beta motif of roughly eight highly homologous variants. In peripheral blood, disease-linked CD8+ clones occurred at relatively low frequencies. Disease-associated clones were reportedly significantly overrepresented in matched ankylosing spondylitis synovial fluid.

It was by quantitative 5'-RACE with molecular barcodes that TCR beta libraries were made. TCRdb passed the 5' RACE reads through MiXCR, listing each CDR3 protein once. The table lists roughly 670,000 distinct CDR3 sequences, around 17% of them singletons, with around 19% in the top ten. The germline gives CDR1 LGHDT, CDR2 YNNKEL (reference sequence). This CDR3 is built from 15 residues. Trimming removed 3 bases from V and 2 bases from J; junction bases left unmatched: 4. The source is a male donor with ankylosing spondylitis. The J gene is TRBJ2-3, the V gene TRBV3-1; 8 bases are shared with TRBD1. The specimen sequenced was blood, either unsorted or a sorted T cell fraction (not recorded which). The chain's CDR3 is CASSQRDRYTDTQYF. The DNA of the CDR3 is TGTGCCAGCAGCCAGAGGGACAGGTACACAGATACGCAGTATTTT.